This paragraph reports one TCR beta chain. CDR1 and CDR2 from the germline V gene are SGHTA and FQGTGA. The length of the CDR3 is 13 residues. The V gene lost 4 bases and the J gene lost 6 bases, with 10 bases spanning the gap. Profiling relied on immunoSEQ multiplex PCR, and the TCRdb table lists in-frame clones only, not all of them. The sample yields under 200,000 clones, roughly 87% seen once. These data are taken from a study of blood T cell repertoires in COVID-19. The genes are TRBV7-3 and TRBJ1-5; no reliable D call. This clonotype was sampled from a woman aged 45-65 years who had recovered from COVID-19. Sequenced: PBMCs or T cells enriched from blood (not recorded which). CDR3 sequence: CASSSGLGQPQHF. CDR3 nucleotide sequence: TGTGCCAGCAGCTCAGGTCTCGGTCAGCCCCAGCATTTT.